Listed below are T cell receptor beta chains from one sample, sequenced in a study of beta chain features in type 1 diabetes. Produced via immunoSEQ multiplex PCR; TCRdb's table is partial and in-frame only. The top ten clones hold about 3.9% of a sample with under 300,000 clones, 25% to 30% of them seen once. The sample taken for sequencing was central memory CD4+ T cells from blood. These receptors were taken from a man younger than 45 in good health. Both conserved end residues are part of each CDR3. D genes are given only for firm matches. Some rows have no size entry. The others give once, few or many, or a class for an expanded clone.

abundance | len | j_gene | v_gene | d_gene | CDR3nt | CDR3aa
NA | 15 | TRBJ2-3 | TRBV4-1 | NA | TGCGCCAGCAGCCAAGGTCAACTTAGGACAGATACGCAGTATTTT | CASSQGQLRTDTQYF
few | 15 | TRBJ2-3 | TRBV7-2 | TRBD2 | TGTGCCAGCAGCTTACAACTAGCGGGGTATGATACGCAGTATTTT | CASSLQLAGYDTQYF
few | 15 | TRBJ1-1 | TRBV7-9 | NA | TGTGCCAGCAGCTTTATTGACGGACAGAACACTGAAGCTTTCTTT | CASSFIDGQNTEAFF
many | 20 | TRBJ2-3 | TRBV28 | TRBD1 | TGTGCCAGCAGTTTATTCGGGACAGGGGACAGCGCACCTGACACAGATACGCAGTATTTT | CASSLFGTGDSAPDTDTQYF
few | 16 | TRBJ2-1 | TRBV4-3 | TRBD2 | TGCGCCAGCAGCCAAGATCTAGCGGGTACCTACAATGAGCAGTTCTTC | CASSQDLAGTYNEQFF
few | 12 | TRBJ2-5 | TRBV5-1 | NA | TGCGCCAGCAGGCCGGGACAAGAGACCCAGTACTTC | CASRPGQETQYF
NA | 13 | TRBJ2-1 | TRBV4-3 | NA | TGCGCCAGCAGCCAAGATTCGTACTCAGAGCAGTTCTTC | CASSQDSYSEQFF
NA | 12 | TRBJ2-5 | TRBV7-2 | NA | TGTGCCAGCAGCTTAGCTGGGGAGACCCAGTACTTC | CASSLAGETQYF
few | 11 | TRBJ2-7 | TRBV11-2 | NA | TGTGCCAGCAGAAACCGACAGGAGCAGTACTTC | CASRNRQEQYF
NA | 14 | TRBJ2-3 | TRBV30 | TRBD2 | TGTGCCTGGAGTGGGAACGGGGGGGCAGATACGCAGTATTTT | CAWSGNGGADTQYF
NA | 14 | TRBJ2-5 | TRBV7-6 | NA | TGTGCCAGCAGCTTAGTTAGACCGGGCGAGACCCAGTACTTC | CASSLVRPGETQYF
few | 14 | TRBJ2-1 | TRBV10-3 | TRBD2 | TGTGCCATCACCGGGCGGGAGGGGGACAATGAGCAGTTCTTC | CAITGREGDNEQFF
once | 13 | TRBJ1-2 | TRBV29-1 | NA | TGCAGCGCCGAAGGGGAAGCCTTTATGCGCTACACCTTC | CSAEGEAFMRYTF
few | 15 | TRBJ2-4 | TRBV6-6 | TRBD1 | TGTGCCAGCACCGGGGACAGAATAGCCAAAAACATTCAGTACTTC | CASTGDRIAKNIQYF
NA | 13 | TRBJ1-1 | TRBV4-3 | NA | TGCGCCAGCAGCCAAGAACCGGGTTCTGAAGCTTTCTTT | CASSQEPGSEAFF
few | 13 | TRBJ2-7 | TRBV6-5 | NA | TGTGCCAGCAGTTACTCCGGCCTTTTAGAGCAGTACTTC | CASSYSGLLEQYF
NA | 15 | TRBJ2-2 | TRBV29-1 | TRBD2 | TGCAGCGTAATAGCGGGGGGTAAAGACACCGGGGAGCTGTTTTTT | CSVIAGGKDTGELFF
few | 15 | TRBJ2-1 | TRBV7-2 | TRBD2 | TGTGCCAGCAGCCCCGGGACTAGCGGTTACAATGAGCAGTTCTTC | CASSPGTSGYNEQFF
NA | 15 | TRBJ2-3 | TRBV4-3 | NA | TGCGCCAGCAGCCAAGATCGGATAAACTCAGATACGCAGTATTTT | CASSQDRINSDTQYF
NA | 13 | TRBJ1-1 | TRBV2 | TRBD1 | TGTGCCAGCAGTCAGGGGGCAAACACTGAAGCTTTCTTT | CASSQGANTEAFF
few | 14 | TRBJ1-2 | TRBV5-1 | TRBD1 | TGCGCCAGCAGCGGTGGGACAGCTAACTATGGCTACACCTTC | CASSGGTANYGYTF
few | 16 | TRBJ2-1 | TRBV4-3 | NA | TGCGCCAGCAGCCAAGTGTCTGTCAGCCCTGGGGATGAGCAGTTCTTC | CASSQVSVSPGDEQFF